This is a list of T cell receptor beta chains from one sample in a study of T cells in localized non-small cell lung cancer. Libraries were prepared by immunoSEQ multiplex PCR; TCRdb keeps only in-frame clonotypes and omits some of them. The repertoire includes fewer than 40,000 clones, approximately 86% of them detected once, and around a sixth sits in the top ten. The material was peripheral blood mononuclear cells, obtained before any cancer treatment. All receptors derive from a man aged 40-75 years with stage III lung adenocarcinoma. The CDR3 runs from the conserved cysteine through the conserved F or W. A D gene is named only where the DNA matches it firmly. Rows give clone size only sometimes, using once, few, many, or a class for an expanded clone.

d_gene: NA
v_gene: TRBV6-6
abundance: NA
j_gene: TRBJ1-6
CDR3aa: CASSYQLGGNSPLHF
CDR3nt: TGTGCCAGCAGTTACCAGCTGGGTGGTAATTCACCCCTCCACTTT

d_gene: NA
v_gene: TRBV14
abundance: NA
j_gene: TRBJ2-7
CDR3aa: CASSQRGRGRFEQYF
CDR3nt: TGTGCCAGCAGCCAACGGGGCAGGGGACGCTTCGAGCAGTACTTC

d_gene: NA
v_gene: TRBV5-6
abundance: once
j_gene: TRBJ1-2
CDR3aa: CASSLDEGRDGYTF
CDR3nt: TGTGCCAGCAGCTTGGACGAGGGCCGCGATGGCTACACCTTC

d_gene: NA
v_gene: TRBV27
abundance: once
j_gene: TRBJ1-5
CDR3aa: CASRYNSNQPQHF
CDR3nt: TGTGCCAGCAGGTATAATAGCAATCAGCCCCAGCATTTT

d_gene: TRBD1
v_gene: TRBV7-9
abundance: NA
j_gene: TRBJ1-5
CDR3aa: CASSPGTAQPQHF
CDR3nt: TGTGCCAGCAGCCCCGGGACAGCTCAGCCCCAGCATTTT

d_gene: NA
v_gene: TRBV7-9
abundance: NA
j_gene: TRBJ2-6
CDR3aa: CASSLPGSGANVLTF
CDR3nt: TGTGCCAGCAGCTTACCAGGGTCTGGGGCCAACGTCCTGACTTTC

d_gene: NA
v_gene: TRBV9
abundance: NA
j_gene: TRBJ1-5
CDR3aa: CASSVGGTGYQPQHF
CDR3nt: TGTGCCAGCAGCGTCGGGGGCACAGGGTATCAGCCCCAGCATTTT

d_gene: NA
v_gene: TRBV5-1
abundance: NA
j_gene: TRBJ2-2
CDR3aa: CASNPGVLNTGELFF
CDR3nt: TGCGCCAGCAACCCCGGAGTCTTGAACACCGGGGAGCTGTTTTTT

d_gene: NA
v_gene: TRBV7-9
abundance: once
j_gene: TRBJ1-5
CDR3aa: CASSLVGSNQPQHF
CDR3nt: TGTGCCAGCAGCTTAGTTGGGAGCAATCAGCCCCAGCATTTT

d_gene: NA
v_gene: TRBV10-2
abundance: NA
j_gene: TRBJ2-2
CDR3aa: CASSEAGTIKTGELFF
CDR3nt: TGCGCCAGCAGTGAGGCCGGGACAATAAAAACCGGGGAGCTGTTTTTT

d_gene: NA
v_gene: TRBV9
abundance: NA
j_gene: TRBJ1-4
CDR3aa: CASSVAQGATNEKLFF
CDR3nt: TGTGCCAGCAGCGTAGCACAGGGTGCAACTAATGAAAAACTGTTTTTT

d_gene: NA
v_gene: TRBV30
abundance: NA
j_gene: TRBJ1-5
CDR3aa: CAWSRTTDQPQHF
CDR3nt: TGTGCCTGGAGCCGAACTACAGATCAGCCCCAGCATTTT

d_gene: NA
v_gene: TRBV18
abundance: NA
j_gene: TRBJ1-1
CDR3aa: CASSRTGAGNTEAFF
CDR3nt: TGTGCCAGCTCACGGACCGGGGCGGGGAACACTGAAGCTTTCTTT

d_gene: TRBD1
v_gene: TRBV5-1
abundance: NA
j_gene: TRBJ2-2
CDR3aa: CASSLGTAAGELFF
CDR3nt: TGCGCCAGCAGCTTAGGGACAGCGGCCGGGGAGCTGTTTTTT

d_gene: NA
v_gene: TRBV4-3
abundance: NA
j_gene: TRBJ1-5
CDR3aa: CASSLGGRSNQPQHF
CDR3nt: TGCGCCAGCAGCCTCGGTGGACGGAGTAATCAGCCCCAGCATTTT

d_gene: NA
v_gene: TRBV28
abundance: NA
j_gene: TRBJ2-7
CDR3aa: CASSPGPSYEQYF
CDR3nt: TGTGCCAGCAGTCCAGGGCCTTCCTACGAGCAGTACTTC

d_gene: TRBD1
v_gene: TRBV4-3
abundance: NA
j_gene: TRBJ1-3
CDR3aa: CASSQDPGQGTGNTIYF
CDR3nt: TGCGCCAGCAGCCAAGACCCCGGACAGGGAACGGGAAACACCATATATTTT

d_gene: NA
v_gene: TRBV6-5
abundance: NA
j_gene: TRBJ1-1
CDR3aa: CASSYSSGASTEAFF
CDR3nt: TGTGCCAGCAGTTACTCGTCGGGGGCGTCCACTGAAGCTTTCTTT

d_gene: NA
v_gene: TRBV6-5
abundance: NA
j_gene: TRBJ1-1
CDR3aa: CASSYSTNRWNTEAFF
CDR3nt: TGTGCCAGCAGTTACTCGACGAATAGGTGGAACACTGAAGCTTTCTTT

d_gene: TRBD1
v_gene: TRBV4-3
abundance: NA
j_gene: TRBJ2-7
CDR3aa: CASSQEWQGAREQYF
CDR3nt: TGCGCCAGCAGCCAAGAATGGCAGGGGGCGAGGGAGCAGTACTTC

d_gene: NA
v_gene: TRBV7-2
abundance: NA
j_gene: TRBJ2-3
CDR3aa: CASSNTDTQYF
CDR3nt: TGTGCCAGCAGCAACACAGATACGCAGTATTTT

d_gene: NA
v_gene: TRBV4-2
abundance: NA
j_gene: TRBJ2-3
CDR3aa: CASSQAQSTGPTQYF
CDR3nt: TGTGCCAGCAGCCAAGCGCAGTCCACTGGTCCTACGCAGTATTTT

d_gene: TRBD2
v_gene: TRBV7-8
abundance: once
j_gene: TRBJ2-5
CDR3aa: CASSLGGGGALGTQYF
CDR3nt: TGTGCCAGCAGCTTAGGTGGCGGGGGGGCCTTAGGGACCCAGTACTTC

d_gene: TRBD1
v_gene: TRBV28
abundance: NA
j_gene: TRBJ1-5
CDR3aa: CASSPGTGGDQPQHF
CDR3nt: TGTGCCAGCAGTCCCGGGACAGGGGGGGATCAGCCCCAGCATTTT

d_gene: TRBD1
v_gene: TRBV5-1
abundance: NA
j_gene: TRBJ1-2
CDR3aa: CASSLPKGASDYGYTF
CDR3nt: TGCGCCAGCAGCCTTCCGAAGGGGGCATCGGACTATGGCTACACCTTC

d_gene: TRBD2
v_gene: TRBV2
abundance: NA
j_gene: TRBJ2-7
CDR3aa: CASSEGLDYEQYF
CDR3nt: TGTGCCAGCAGTGAGGGACTAGACTACGAGCAGTACTTC

d_gene: NA
v_gene: TRBV18
abundance: once
j_gene: TRBJ1-1
CDR3aa: CASSPPGGRGYETSEAFF
CDR3nt: TGTGCCAGCTCACCACCGGGGGGGCGCGGGTACGAGACCTCTGAAGCTTTCTTT

d_gene: TRBD1
v_gene: TRBV19
abundance: NA
j_gene: TRBJ1-1
CDR3aa: CASSIDLGTAAEAFF
CDR3nt: TGTGCCAGTAGTATAGATCTTGGGACAGCTGCCGAAGCTTTCTTT

d_gene: NA
v_gene: TRBV14
abundance: NA
j_gene: TRBJ1-4
CDR3aa: CASSQLQGVVEKLFF
CDR3nt: TGTGCCAGCAGCCAACTACAGGGAGTTGTTGAAAAACTGTTTTTT

d_gene: NA
v_gene: TRBV20-1
abundance: once
j_gene: TRBJ1-6
CDR3aa: CSAIPLRGFHF
CDR3nt: TGCAGTGCTATTCCTCTAAGGGGTTTCCACTTT

d_gene: NA
v_gene: TRBV13
abundance: few
j_gene: TRBJ2-7
CDR3aa: CASSLGQIYEQYF
CDR3nt: TGTGCCAGCAGCTTAGGGCAGATCTACGAGCAGTACTTC

d_gene: TRBD1
v_gene: TRBV11-3
abundance: NA
j_gene: TRBJ2-2
CDR3aa: CASSPRTGRDTGELFF
CDR3nt: TGTGCCAGCAGCCCACGGACAGGACGGGACACCGGGGAGCTGTTTTTT

d_gene: TRBD2
v_gene: TRBV5-6
abundance: NA
j_gene: TRBJ2-7
CDR3aa: CASSFRTSGAYEQYF
CDR3nt: TGTGCCAGCAGCTTTCGGACTAGCGGGGCCTACGAGCAGTACTTC

d_gene: NA
v_gene: TRBV7-9
abundance: few
j_gene: TRBJ1-1
CDR3aa: CASSLATWNTEAFF
CDR3nt: TGTGCCAGCAGCTTAGCCACCTGGAACACTGAAGCTTTCTTT

d_gene: TRBD1
v_gene: TRBV7-8
abundance: NA
j_gene: TRBJ1-5
CDR3aa: CASGDRGRGGNQPQHF
CDR3nt: TGTGCCAGCGGGGACAGGGGGCGAGGAGGCAATCAGCCCCAGCATTTT

d_gene: TRBD1
v_gene: TRBV9
abundance: NA
j_gene: TRBJ2-7
CDR3aa: CASSVALGQGYEQYF
CDR3nt: TGTGCCAGCAGCGTAGCACTGGGACAGGGCTACGAGCAGTACTTC

d_gene: NA
v_gene: TRBV5-5
abundance: once
j_gene: TRBJ1-5
CDR3aa: CASSLVRDRGNQPQHF
CDR3nt: TGTGCCAGCAGCTTGGTCCGGGACCGAGGCAATCAGCCCCAGCATTTT

d_gene: NA
v_gene: TRBV28
abundance: NA
j_gene: TRBJ2-7
CDR3aa: CASSRLDFFGEQYF
CDR3nt: TGTGCCAGCAGTCGTCTGGACTTCTTTGGGGAGCAGTACTTC

d_gene: NA
v_gene: TRBV20-1
abundance: once
j_gene: TRBJ2-7
CDR3aa: CSAGGVREQYF
CDR3nt: TGCAGTGCTGGGGGTGTCCGCGAGCAGTACTTC

d_gene: NA
v_gene: TRBV4-2
abundance: NA
j_gene: TRBJ2-3
CDR3aa: CASSQDKALDTQYF
CDR3nt: TGTGCCAGCAGCCAAGATAAGGCTCTAGATACGCAGTATTTT

d_gene: NA
v_gene: TRBV9
abundance: once
j_gene: TRBJ2-3
CDR3aa: CASSPRLQLGDTQYF
CDR3nt: TGTGCCAGCAGCCCCCGCCTTCAACTAGGGGATACGCAGTATTTT

d_gene: NA
v_gene: TRBV29-1
abundance: NA
j_gene: TRBJ2-4
CDR3aa: CSVRAGLRNIQYF
CDR3nt: TGCAGCGTTCGGGCAGGGCTTCGAAACATTCAGTACTTC

d_gene: NA
v_gene: TRBV12-2
abundance: NA
j_gene: TRBJ2-3
CDR3aa: CAYTDTQYF
CDR3nt: TGTGCCTACACAGATACGCAGTATTTT

d_gene: NA
v_gene: TRBV7-9
abundance: NA
j_gene: TRBJ2-7
CDR3aa: CASSSTYEQYF
CDR3nt: TGTGCCAGCAGCTCGACCTACGAGCAGTACTTC

d_gene: NA
v_gene: TRBV6-5
abundance: NA
j_gene: TRBJ2-5
CDR3aa: CASEVTQETQYF
CDR3nt: TGTGCCAGCGAAGTGACGCAAGAGACCCAGTACTTC

d_gene: NA
v_gene: TRBV7-2
abundance: few
j_gene: TRBJ1-1
CDR3aa: CASSLKQGYTEAFF
CDR3nt: TGTGCCAGCAGCCTGAAGCAGGGGTACACTGAAGCTTTCTTT

d_gene: NA
v_gene: TRBV11-3
abundance: NA
j_gene: TRBJ2-1
CDR3aa: CASSLRGLDNEQFF
CDR3nt: TGTGCCAGCAGCTTGAGGGGCCTGGACAATGAGCAGTTCTTC

d_gene: TRBD2
v_gene: TRBV5-1
abundance: NA
j_gene: TRBJ2-1
CDR3aa: CASSSGLAGGHEQFF
CDR3nt: TGCGCCAGCAGCTCAGGACTAGCGGGGGGTCATGAGCAGTTCTTC

d_gene: TRBD1
v_gene: TRBV6-1
abundance: NA
j_gene: TRBJ2-7
CDR3aa: CASSRDREFYEQYF
CDR3nt: TGTGCCAGCAGCCGGGACAGGGAGTTTTACGAGCAGTACTTC

d_gene: NA
v_gene: TRBV5-4
abundance: NA
j_gene: TRBJ2-3
CDR3aa: CASSFPNTDTQYF
CDR3nt: TGTGCCAGCAGCTTCCCGAACACAGATACGCAGTATTTT

d_gene: NA
v_gene: TRBV28
abundance: NA
j_gene: TRBJ1-3
CDR3aa: CASSFWETSGNTIYF
CDR3nt: TGTGCCAGCAGTTTCTGGGAGACCTCTGGAAACACCATATATTTT

d_gene: NA
v_gene: TRBV7-9
abundance: NA
j_gene: TRBJ1-1
CDR3aa: CAIRDLGDEAFF
CDR3nt: TGTGCCATCCGAGATTTGGGAGATGAAGCTTTCTTT